The rows below give T cell receptor beta chains drawn from one sample of a study of radiotherapy plus CTLA-4 blockade in lung cancer. Produced via immunoSEQ multiplex PCR; TCRdb's table is partial and in-frame only. The data hold 62,000 or so clones, with less than 80% observed a single time. The sequences come from peripheral blood, collected from a patient treated with radiotherapy plus ipilimumab. These receptor sequences come from a human donor with non-small cell lung cancer who had a complete response to radiotherapy plus ipilimumab. Each CDR3 is given with its conserved first and last residue.

V | length | CDR3
TRBV27 | 15 | CASSSPGQGNKGYTF
TRBV9 | 16 | CASSEDPGTGGREQYF
TRBV30 | 12 | CAWRTGPGELFF
TRBV5-6 | 14 | CASSFGGGGDTQYF
TRBV29-1 | 13 | CSVVSGRGTEAFF
TRBV19 | 12 | CASSFDQDEQYF
TRBV11-2 | 15 | CASTRTSGNYNEQFF
TRBV7-2 | 14 | CASKGDTSNTEAFF
TRBV6-6 | 16 | CASSYSPPDRVTEAFF
TRBV7-9 | 12 | CASSFQTYEQYF
TRBV6-5 | 15 | CASSPGQGWVEKLFF
TRBV7-2 | 17 | CASSETGTGGAGETQYF
TRBV27 | 16 | CASSLSTAYSNQPQHF
TRBV4-1 | 18 | CASSQVPHGWAGTDTQYF
TRBV6-1 | 11 | CASVRNTEAFF
TRBV6-5 | 14 | CASSLAGGRYEQYF
TRBV28 | 14 | CASETGAVGTEAFF
TRBV2 | 16 | CASSNRGLTTNYGYTF
TRBV19 | 13 | CASSRGKVTEAFF
TRBV10-3 | 17 | CAIDAGTSGGSYNEQFF
TRBV7-2 | 14 | CASSSTGGTGELFF
TRBV6-6 | 15 | CASSPPGTGGEKLFF
TRBV29-1 | 12 | CSVRSEGNEQFF
TRBV5-6 | 15 | CASSLANRGTAKQFF
TRBV29-1 | 11 | CSGQGNAEAFF
TRBV29-1 | 12 | CSVGVGNTEAFF
TRBV5-1 | 16 | CASSWAPDGITDTQYF
TRBV20-1 | 11 | CSATHGDTQYF
TRBV6-5 | 13 | CASSRHRSYEQYF
TRBV19 | 15 | CASSPVEGVGYGYTF
TRBV29-1 | 16 | CSVSLRLGQRNTEAFF
TRBV7-2 | 17 | CASSGTSGGASTDTQYF
TRBV19 | 15 | CASRAGTGTYNEQFF